These 18 T cell receptor beta chains were all obtained from the same sample, sequenced in a study of CD8 T cells in ankylosing spondylitis. TCRdb fed the 5' RACE reads into MiXCR, producing one record per CDR3 protein. The sample holds about 210,000 distinct CDR3 sequences; under 8.5% are singletons and the top ten take about 5%. Material for sequencing was blood, either unsorted or a sorted T cell fraction (not recorded which). These receptor sequences come from a female donor with ankylosing spondylitis or in good health (not recorded which).

This clonotype was seen ten or more times. The gene calls are TRBV7-9 and TRBJ2-1, with D tentatively TRBD2 (5 bases). Trimming shortened V by 2 bases and J by 9 bases, and 11 bases separated the two germline ends. The V gene's germline CDR1 is SEHNR and CDR2 FQNEAQ (reference sequence). The CDR3 contains 13 residues. The CDR3 sequence is CASSLREIGEQFF. The CDR3, as DNA: TGTGCCAGCAGCTTAAGGGAGATCGGTGAGCAGTTCTTC.

As regards this clonotype: A much larger clone is a single base away; this may be a read error. The chain links TRBV4-3 to TRBJ2-3, with D possibly TRBD2 on 5 matching bases. V dropped 2 bases and J dropped 2 bases, with 11 bases sitting between them. CDR3 length: 15 residues. Germline values: CDR1 LGHNA, CDR2 YSLEER. CDR3 DNA: TGCGCCAGCAGCCAAATGGACTGGGACACAGATACGCAGTATTTT. Its protein product is CASSQMDWDTDTQYF.

This clonotype was observed a handful of times. The chain carries TRBV6-4 and TRBJ2-3, with 9 bases that match TRBD1. The V gene's germline CDR1 is MRHNA and CDR2 SNTAGT. The CDR3 has 12 residues. The ends lost 7 bases at V and 13 bases at J; junction bases unmatched: 9. CDR3 residues: CASNPPGQGKYF. CDR3 sequence (DNA): TGTGCCAGCAACCCTCCGGGACAGGGAAAGTATTTT.

The table lists this clonotype with many counts. The CDR3: CASSHPSRLVYEQYF. The CDR3 DNA reads TGTGCCAGCAGCCATCCCTCCCGACTGGTCTACGAGCAGTACTTC. V is TRBV9 and J is TRBJ2-7; D call uncertain. CDR1 is SGDLS, CDR2 YYNGEE, per germline. This CDR3 has 15 amino acids. V gave up 4 bases and J gave up 3 bases, with 17 bases separating them.

In this sample, this clonotype turned up many times. This CDR3 is CASSPLPTEAFF. CDR3 nucleotides: TGTGCCAGCAGTCCCCTCCCCACTGAAGCTTTCTTT. This chain connects TRBV12-3 or TRBV12-4 to TRBJ1-1, with D unresolved. The CDR3 totals 12 residues. Trimming pared 5 bases from V and 4 bases from J, leaving 8 bases between.

This clonotype occurred many times. The chain links TRBV7-2 to TRBJ1-3; 9 bases map to TRBD1. The CDR3 totals 15 residues. The germline V gene encodes CDR1 SGHTA and CDR2 FQGNSA. Germline trimming cut 5 bases from V and 0 bases from J; bases unmatched to any gene: 2. This chain's CDR3 is CASSLDRGSGNTIYF. The CDR3, as DNA: TGTGCCAGCAGCCTGGACAGGGGCTCTGGAAACACCATATATTTT.

This clonotype was counted at least ten times. The chain links TRBV6-1 to TRBJ2-3, with 8 bases lining up with TRBD1. The CDR3 totals 15 residues. V trimming: 6 bases; J trimming: 3 bases; junction bases outside the gene matches: 8. Germline V gene data show CDR1 as MNHNS and CDR2 as SASEGT. The CDR3 nucleotides are TGTGCCAGCAGCCTAGGACAGGGTATTACAGATACGCAGTATTTT. Encoded protein: CASSLGQGITDTQYF.

To note about this clonotype: A read error may explain this, as a much larger clone is one base away. J is TRBJ1-1 and V is TRBV7-2; D is undetermined. This CDR3 is built from 13 residues. Trimming left V 2 bases short and J 6 bases short, with 10 bases between. Germline V gene data show CDR1 as SGHTA and CDR2 as FQGNSA. CDR3 sequence (DNA): TGTGCCAGCAGCTTAAAGCCCAACTCTGAAGCTTTCTTT. The encoded protein is CASSLKPNSEAFF. The whole variable domain, filled in from reference TRBV7-2 and TRBJ1-1, reads GAGVSQSPSNKVTEKGKDVELRCDPISGHTALYWYRQSLGQGLEFLIYFQGNSAPDKSGLPSDRFSAERTGGSVSTLTIQRTQQEDSAVYLCASSLKPNSEAFFGQGTRLTVV.

Points on this clonotype: Germline is not matched at one junction end, which may reflect a read error. V and J are TRBV12-5 and TRBJ2-5; a weak D match, TRBD2 (6 bases). CDR3 length: 13 amino acids. Germline CDR1 LGHNT, CDR2 FRNRAP. The chain's CDR3 is CTSGWDFQETQYF. The CDR3 DNA sequence: TGTACTAGTGGCTGGGACTTTCAAGAGACCCAGTACTTC.

The table lists this clonotype with many counts. The chain uses TRBV7-9 and TRBJ2-7; TRBD2 might be the D (5 bases). CDR1 is SEHNR, CDR2 FQNEAQ, per germline (reference sequence). V was cut by 5 bases and J by 2 bases, with 13 bases left in between. The CDR3 is 14 amino acids. CDR3 sequence reads: CASSAIARAYEQYF. CDR3 bases: TGTGCCAGCAGCGCGATAGCGAGGGCCTACGAGCAGTACTTC.

This clonotype was detected many times. The genes are TRBV6-1 and TRBJ2-3, with D tentatively TRBD2 (6 bases). CDR3 size: 13 residues. Germline CDR1 reads MNHNS; CDR2 reads SASEGT. The ends were cut back, 5 bases at V and 4 bases at J, with 10 bases in the middle. DNA for the CDR3: TGTGCCAGCAGTACCGGGAGCGCAGATACGCAGTATTTT. It translates to CASSTGSADTQYF.

This clonotype was detected ten times or more. V usage is TRBV20-1 and J usage is TRBJ2-2, with a possible D match to TRBD2 (6 bases). This CDR3 contains 16 residues. With 1 base removed from V and 2 bases from J, the gap between germline ends came to 14 bases. Germline values: CDR1 DFQATT, CDR2 SNEGSKA (reference sequence). DNA of the CDR3: TGCAGTGCTAGAGTGGCCATGGGACTCAACACCGGGGAGCTGTTTTTT. The encoded protein is CSARVAMGLNTGELFF.

There are a few counts of this clonotype. The chain recombines TRBV7-6 with TRBJ2-5; D is ambiguous. V was cut by 1 base and J by 3 bases, with 9 bases left in between. The CDR3 consists of 14 residues. In germline, CDR1 is SGHVS, CDR2 FNYEAQ. CDR3 residues: CASSLGVGKETQYF. CDR3 coding DNA: TGTGCCAGCAGCTTAGGCGTGGGGAAAGAGACCCAGTACTTC.

At least ten counts were recorded for this clonotype. The rearrangement uses TRBV9 and TRBJ1-5, with 10 nucleotides matching TRBD1. V dropped 4 bases and J dropped 6; count of bases not matched to a gene: 4. CDR3 length: 14 residues. Germline V lookup: CDR1 SGDLS, CDR2 YYNGEE. CDR3 DNA sequence: TGTGCCAGCAGCCCCGGGACAGGGGTTCAGCCCCAGCATTTT. This gives the protein CASSPGTGVQPQHF. The full variable domain, with the rest looked up from reference TRBV9 and TRBJ1-5, is DSGVTQTPKHLITATGQRVTLRCSPRSGDLSVYWYQQSLDQGLQFLIQYYNGEERAKGNILERFSAQQFPDLHSELNLSSLELGDSALYFCASSPGTGVQPQHFGDGTRLSIL.

The sample holds many counts of this clonotype. This chain links TRBV20-1 with TRBJ2-1; 7 bases map to TRBD2. CDR3 length equals 15 residues. The V segment lost 5 bases and the J segment 2 bases; nucleotides outside the gene matches: 9. CDR1 is DFQATT, CDR2 SNEGSKA, per germline (reference sequence). In DNA, the CDR3 is TGCAGTGCTGAACACCGACTAGCCGCCTACAATGAGCAGTTCTTC. This encodes CSAEHRLAAYNEQFF.

This clonotype was seen repeatedly, ten times or more. V gene TRBV20-1 combines with J gene TRBJ2-7; 11 bases are shared with TRBD2. The germline V gene encodes CDR1 DFQATT and CDR2 SNEGSKA (reference sequence). V lost 4 bases and J lost 7; bases outside the gene matches: 6. This CDR3 contains 13 residues. The CDR3 sequence: CSAKLAGADEQYF. The CDR3 DNA sequence: TGCAGTGCTAAACTAGCGGGAGCGGATGAGCAGTACTTC.

This clonotype was recorded at least ten times. The chain recombines TRBV12-3 or TRBV12-4 with TRBJ2-2; tentative D call: TRBD2 (6 bases). Trimming left V 8 bases short and J 6 bases short, with 13 bases between. This CDR3 contains 13 residues. The CDR3 here is CASLSGDAGELFF. As DNA, the CDR3 is TGTGCCAGCCTTTCGGGGGACGCCGGGGAGCTGTTTTTT.

This clonotype occurred many times. V usage is TRBV4-1 and J usage is TRBJ1-4; no reliable D call. The length of the CDR3 is 16 residues. The V end was cut by 2 bases, the J end by 5 bases, with 15 bases between. Germline V gives CDR1 MGHRA, CDR2 YSYEKL. CDR3 sequence (DNA): TGCGCCAGCAGCCAAAGAACTCACAGAGAGAATGAAAAACTGTTTTTT. It translates to CASSQRTHRENEKLFF.